The clone carrying this TCR beta chain was detected ten times or more. This specimen comes from a study of response to subunit inactivated influenza vaccine. There are 11 residues in the CDR3. Germline loops: CDR1 SQVTM, CDR2 ANQGSEA. V lost 4 bases, J lost 1 base, and 4 bases lay in between. TCRdb reprocessed the RT-PCR reads with MiXCR, giving one entry per CDR3 protein. The sample includes approximately 700,000 distinct CDR3 sequences, more than 11% seen only once; the top ten take around 6.5%. Sequenced here: PBMCs from blood, sampled 14 to 15 days before vaccination. This chain uses TRBV29-1 with TRBJ1-1; D unresolved. The receptor comes from a man over 45 who received an inactivated influenza vaccine. The CDR3: CSVGWNTEAFF. The CDR3 DNA reads as TGCAGCGTTGGTTGGAACACTGAAGCTTTCTTT.